This TCR beta chain appears in the sequencing data of a study of control samples from healthy donors and cancer patients. The protocol was immunoSEQ multiplex PCR, while the TCRdb copy is restricted to in-frame clones and leaves out a portion. This sample has over 100,000 clones, with approximately 90% found just once. The CDR3 covers 15 residues. V was clipped by 0 bases and J by 4 bases, with 11 bases between them. From germline, CDR1 is SGDLS and CDR2 YYNGEE. Sequencing was performed on blood. The gene calls are TRBV9 and TRBJ2-1, with D maybe TRBD1 (5 bases). The TCR sequence derives from a human donor in good health. The donor label of this sample is uncertain. CDR3 coding DNA: TGTGCCAGCAGCGTAGGGCAGGGCGTTTACAATGAGCAGTTCTTC. Protein: CASSVGQGVYNEQFF.